The present entry profiles one T cell receptor (beta chain) with its context. Its matching antigen is unknown. Profiled with immunoSEQ multiplex PCR; TCRdb holds only in-frame clones, not every one. This repertoire shows roughly 71,000 clones, less than 80% found once; its top ten account for 0.95%. Expansion of antigen-specific CD4+ T cells with viral peptide pools was carried out by the ViraFEST assay before sequencing. The authors isolated CD4+ T cells after nine to eleven days of culture. All participants had two doses of either the BNT162b2 or mRNA-1273 vaccine. The data were taken from a study of vaccination effects on CD4 cells after COVID-19. The CDR3 is 18 residues long. V lost 4 bases, J lost 3 bases, and 7 bases stayed unmatched. Germline V lookup: CDR1 KGHDR, CDR2 SFDVKD.

This receptor was taken from a human donor who received a COVID-19 vaccine. Sequencing used CD4+ T cells from PBMCs cultured with HCoV-OC43 spike peptides, obtained after COVID-19 vaccination. Stated subset: HCoV-OC43 spike overlapping peptide pool stimulation. The chain uses TRBV24-1 and TRBJ2-1; 14 bases are a match to TRBD2. The CDR3 nucleotides read TGTGCCACCAGTGACCCGGGACTAGCGGGGGCTAACTACAATGAGCAGTTCTTC. It yields the protein CATSDPGLAGANYNEQFF.